The clone carrying this T cell receptor beta chain turned up a few times. Its cognate antigen is unknown. The CDR3 regions of TCR beta were amplified from RNA transcripts. TCR CDR3 underwent first-round RT-PCR with the HTBI primer set. From the multiplex PCR reads, TCRdb called clonotypes with MiXCR, one entry per CDR3 protein. The data hold some 380,000 distinct CDR3 sequences, with approximately 15% observed a single time. Progressors' blood was drawn at hyperthyroidism diagnosis, before ophthalmopathy symptoms. This sample is part of a study of T cells in Graves' hyperthyroidism and ophthalmopathy. Whole-study results and caveats: Ophthalmopathy was told apart from stable hyperthyroidism by a 13 V-J model.

The CDR3 sequence is 14 residues long. V was pared by 2 bases and J by 5 bases, with 15 bases between. Germline V CDR1 and CDR2: DFQATT, SNEGSKA (reference sequence). The source is a young man with Graves' hyperthyroidism that later progressed to Graves' ophthalmopathy. Sequenced material: blood. The chain links TRBV20-1 to TRBJ1-1; D is possibly TRBD1 (6 bases). The CDR3 protein is CSARPSGARTEAFF. The CDR3 DNA sequence: TGCAGTGCTAGACCCTCGGGGGCGCGAACTGAAGCTTTCTTT.